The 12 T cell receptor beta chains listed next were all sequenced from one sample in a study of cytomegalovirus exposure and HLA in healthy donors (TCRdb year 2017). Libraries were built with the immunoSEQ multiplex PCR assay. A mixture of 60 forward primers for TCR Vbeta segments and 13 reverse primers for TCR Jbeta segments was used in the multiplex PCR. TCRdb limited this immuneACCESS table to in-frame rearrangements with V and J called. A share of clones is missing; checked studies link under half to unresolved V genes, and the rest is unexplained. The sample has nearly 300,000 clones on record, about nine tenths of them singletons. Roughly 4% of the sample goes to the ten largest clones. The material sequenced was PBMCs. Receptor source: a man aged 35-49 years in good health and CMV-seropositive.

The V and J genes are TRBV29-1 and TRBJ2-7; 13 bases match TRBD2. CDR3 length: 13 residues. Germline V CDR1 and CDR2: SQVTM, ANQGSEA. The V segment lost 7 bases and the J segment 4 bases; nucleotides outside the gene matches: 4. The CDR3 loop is CSAAGLAGYEQYF. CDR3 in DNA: TGCAGCGCAGCGGGACTAGCGGGATACGAGCAGTACTTC.

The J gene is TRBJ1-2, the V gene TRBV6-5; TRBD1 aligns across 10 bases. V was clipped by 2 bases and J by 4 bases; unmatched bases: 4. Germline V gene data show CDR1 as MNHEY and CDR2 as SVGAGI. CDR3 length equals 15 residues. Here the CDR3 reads CASSYATGGTYGYTF. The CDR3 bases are TGTGCCAGCAGTTACGCGACAGGGGGCACCTATGGCTACACCTTC.

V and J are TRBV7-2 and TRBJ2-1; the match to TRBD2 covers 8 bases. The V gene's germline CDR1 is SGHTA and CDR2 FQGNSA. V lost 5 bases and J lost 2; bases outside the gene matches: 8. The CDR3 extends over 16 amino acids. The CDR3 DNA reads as TGTGCCAGCAGCCGGTGGTCGGGAGGGGCCTACAATGAGCAGTTCTTC. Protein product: CASSRWSGGAYNEQFF.

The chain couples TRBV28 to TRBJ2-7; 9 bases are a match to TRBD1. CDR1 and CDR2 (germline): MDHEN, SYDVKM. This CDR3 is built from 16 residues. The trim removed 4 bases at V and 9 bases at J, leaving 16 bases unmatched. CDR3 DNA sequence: TGTGCCAGCAGTTCGCCCGGACAGGGGATCCCATATGGGCAGTACTTC. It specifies CASSSPGQGIPYGQYF. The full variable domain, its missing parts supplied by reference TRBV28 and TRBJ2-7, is DVKVTQSSRYLVKRTGEKVFLECVQDMDHENMFWYRQDPGLGLRLIYFSYDVKMKEKGDIPEGYSVSREKKERFSLILESASTNQTSMYLCASSSPGQGIPYGQYFGPGTRLTVT.

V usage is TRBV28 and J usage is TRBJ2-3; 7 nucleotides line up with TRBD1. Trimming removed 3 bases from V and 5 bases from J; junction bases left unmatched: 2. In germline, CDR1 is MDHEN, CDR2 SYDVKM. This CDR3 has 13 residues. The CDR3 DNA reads TGTGCCAGCAGTTTGCAGGGGGTAGATACGCAGTATTTT. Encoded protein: CASSLQGVDTQYF.

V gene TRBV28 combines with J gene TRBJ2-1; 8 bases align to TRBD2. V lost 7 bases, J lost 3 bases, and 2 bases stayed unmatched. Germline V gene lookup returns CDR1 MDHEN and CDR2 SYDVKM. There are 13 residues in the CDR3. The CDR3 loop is CASTRGDYNEQFF. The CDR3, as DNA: TGTGCCAGCACGCGGGGGGACTACAATGAGCAGTTCTTC.

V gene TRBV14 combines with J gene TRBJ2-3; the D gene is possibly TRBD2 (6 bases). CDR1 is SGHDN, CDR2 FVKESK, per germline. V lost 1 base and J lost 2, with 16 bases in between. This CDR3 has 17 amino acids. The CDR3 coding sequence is TGTGCCAGCAGCCAAGTTTTTCTCGGGAGATCCACAGATACGCAGTATTTT. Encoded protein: CASSQVFLGRSTDTQYF.

The CDR3 nucleotides are TGTGCCAGCAGTGGTTGGCAGGCAAGCTCTGGGGCCAACGTCCTGACTTTC. Translation gives CASSGWQASSGANVLTF. The chain carries TRBV2 and TRBJ2-6; no firm D call. Germline V gene sequence: CDR1 SNHLY, CDR2 FYNNEI. The CDR3 length is 17 residues. Trimming cost V 4 bases and J 0 bases, with 13 bases left between them.

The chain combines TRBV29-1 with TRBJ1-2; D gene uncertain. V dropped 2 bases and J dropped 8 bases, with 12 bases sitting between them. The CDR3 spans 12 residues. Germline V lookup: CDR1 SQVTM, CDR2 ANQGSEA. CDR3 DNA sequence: TGCAGCGTTGAACGGGGTTTTTTCGGCTACACCTTC. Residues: CSVERGFFGYTF.

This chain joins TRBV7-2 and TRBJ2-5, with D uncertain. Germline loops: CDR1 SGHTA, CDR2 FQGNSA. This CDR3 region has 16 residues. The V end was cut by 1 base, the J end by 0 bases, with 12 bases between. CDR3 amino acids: CASSLGSKQYQETQYF. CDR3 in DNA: TGTGCCAGCAGCTTAGGATCGAAACAGTACCAAGAGACCCAGTACTTC. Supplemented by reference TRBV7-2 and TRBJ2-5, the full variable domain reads GAGVSQSPSNKVTEKGKDVELRCDPISGHTALYWYRQSLGQGLEFLIYFQGNSAPDKSGLPSDRFSAERTGGSVSTLTIQRTQQEDSAVYLCASSLGSKQYQETQYFGPGTRLLVL.

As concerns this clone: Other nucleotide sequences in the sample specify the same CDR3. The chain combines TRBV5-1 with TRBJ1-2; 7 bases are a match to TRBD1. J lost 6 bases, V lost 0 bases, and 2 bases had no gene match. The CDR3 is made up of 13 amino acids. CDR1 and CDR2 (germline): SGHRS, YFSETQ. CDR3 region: CASSLEGGNGYTF. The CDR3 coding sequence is TGCGCCAGCAGCTTGGAAGGGGGCAATGGCTACACCTTC.

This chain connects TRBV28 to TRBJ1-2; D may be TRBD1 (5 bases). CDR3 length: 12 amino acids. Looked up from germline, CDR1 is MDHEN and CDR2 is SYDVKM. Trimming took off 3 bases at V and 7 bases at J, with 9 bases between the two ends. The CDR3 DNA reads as TGTGCCAGCAGTTTGCAGGGAGGTGGCTACACCTTC. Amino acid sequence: CASSLQGGGYTF.